This TCR beta chain was profiled in a study of Graves' ophthalmopathy and Graves' hyperthyroidism. Study at large: No treatment had been given when peripheral blood was collected at initial diagnosis. Broader study findings: The authors also found most expanded thyroid clonotypes above 0.001 frequency in blood.

This clonotype was recorded at least ten times. The antigen is undetermined. Per the germline V gene, CDR1 is DFQATT and CDR2 is SNEGSKA (reference sequence). With 6 bases clipped from V and 0 bases from J, the junction kept 15 bases outside the gene matches. This CDR3 region has 18 residues. Other autoimmune diseases, uncontrolled infections, pregnancy or lactation excluded patients from enrollment. The authors amplified TCR beta CDR3 regions, and they did so from RNA transcripts for repertoire sequencing. HTBI-primed RT-PCR formed the first round, and a multiplex PCR formed the second. A single record per CDR3 protein comes from TCRdb applying MiXCR to the multiplex PCR reads. The sample yields roughly 610,000 distinct CDR3 sequences, roughly 20% seen once.

The sequenced sample was peripheral blood. This sequence joins TRBV20-1 and TRBJ1-2; 11 bases agree with TRBD1. This clonotype was obtained from a woman younger than 30 with stable Graves' hyperthyroidism. Some clones in this sample may be carry-over from other donors' samples. In DNA form, the CDR3 reads TGCAGTGCGCCGCAGGGGGACAGGGGGACGACACCTAACTATGGCTACACCTTC. Translated, it gives CSAPQGDRGTTPNYGYTF.